Following are 18 T cell receptor beta chains from one sample sequenced in a study of T cell responses to AZD1222 COVID-19 vaccine. The data were produced by immunoSEQ multiplex PCR, yet TCRdb's version contains in-frame clones alone and is incomplete. Of approximately 140,000 clones listed, less than 95% are singletons. The sequencing here drew on peripheral blood, taken on day 0 of AZD1222 vaccination. These receptors were taken from an adult in good health.

The V gene is TRBV27, the J gene TRBJ2-7; possibly TRBD1 for D (6 bases). The length of the CDR3 is 13 residues. Per germline, CDR1 MNHEY and CDR2 SMNVEV (reference sequence). The V end lost 5 bases, the J end lost 7 bases, and 15 bases lay between the germline ends. CDR3 nucleotides: TGTGCCAGCAGTCAACAGGGAACGAATGAGCAGTACGTC. Translated: CASSQQGTNEQYV.

The chain recombines TRBV19 with TRBJ2-4; 7 bases map to TRBD1. Germline trimming cut 4 bases from V and 0 bases from J; bases unmatched to any gene: 3. CDR1 is LNHDA and CDR2 is SQIVND in the germline V gene (reference sequence). This CDR3 is built from 15 residues. The CDR3 coding sequence is TGTGCCAGTAGTACTGGACAGGTAGCCAAAAACATTCAGTACTTC. Protein product: CASSTGQVAKNIQYF.

The chain uses TRBV3-1 (or the pseudogene TRBV3-2) and TRBJ1-1, with TRBD1 matching 9 bases. There are 12 residues in the CDR3. Germline CDR1 reads LGHDT; CDR2 reads YNNKEL (reference sequence). The V gene end was trimmed by 4 bases and the J gene end by 11 bases; junction bases not matched to a gene: 5. This CDR3 reads CASSRGQGMAFF. Here the CDR3 DNA reads TGTGCCAGCAGCCGGGGACAGGGCATGGCTTTCTTT.

Written as DNA, the CDR3 is TGTGCCAGCAGCCAAGGTAACGGGCCCTACGAGCAGTACGTC. This encodes CASSQGNGPYEQYV. The chain couples TRBV3-1 (or the pseudogene TRBV3-2) to TRBJ2-7; D gene uncertain. V was pared by 1 base and J by 2 bases, with 9 bases between. The CDR3 loop spans 14 amino acids. CDR1 and CDR2 (germline): LGHDT, YNNKEL (reference sequence).

The rearrangement links TRBV5-1 to TRBJ2-1; 8 nucleotides match TRBD2. Germline CDR1 is SGHRS and CDR2 is YFSETQ. This CDR3 spans 16 amino acids. The trim removed 5 bases at V and 1 base at J, leaving 8 bases unmatched. The CDR3 protein is CASSIIAGRSYNEQFF. CDR3 DNA: TGCGCCAGCAGTATAATAGCGGGACGGTCCTACAATGAGCAGTTCTTC.

V gene TRBV28 combines with J gene TRBJ2-3; D is undetermined. This CDR3 has 13 residues. Germline V lookup: CDR1 MDHEN, CDR2 SYDVKM. Trimming cost V 3 bases and J 2 bases, with 6 bases left between them. CDR3 bases: TGTGCCAGCAGTTTTTGGACCACAGATACGCAGTATTTT. It specifies CASSFWTTDTQYF.

This chain joins TRBV5-8 and TRBJ1-2; weak D call: TRBD1 (5 bases). This CDR3 comprises 16 residues. Germline loops: CDR1 SGHTS, CDR2 YDEGEE. V was pared by 3 bases and J by 7 bases, with 22 bases between. CDR3 coding DNA: TGTGCCAGCAGCTCGGGGGTGAGGCCGACTGATCGTGGCTACACCTTC. It is translated as CASSSGVRPTDRGYTF.

The rearrangement uses TRBV7-9 and TRBJ1-3; 10 bases are shared with TRBD1. The CDR3 is 14 residues long. V trimming: 7 bases; J trimming: 4 bases; junction bases outside the gene matches: 4. Germline V gene data show CDR1 as SEHNR and CDR2 as FQNEAQ (reference sequence). CDR3 DNA sequence: TGTGCCAGCACCGGGACAGGGGTAGGAAACACCATATATTTT. The encoded protein is CASTGTGVGNTIYF. Drawing the rest from reference TRBV7-9 and TRBJ1-3, the complete variable domain is DTGVSQNPRHKITKRGQNVTFRCDPISEHNRLYWYRQTLGQGPEFLTYFQNEAQLEKSRLLSDRFSAERPKGSFSTLEIQRTEQGDSAMYLCASTGTGVGNTIYFGEGSWLTVV.

V is TRBV6-1 and J is TRBJ1-6; 9 nucleotides agree with TRBD1. Losses at the gene ends were 5 bases for V and 10 bases for J; bases not matched to a gene: 6. The length of the CDR3 is 14 residues. In germline, CDR1 is MNHNS, CDR2 SASEGT. The CDR3 bases are TGTGCCAGCAGTCATGGGACAGGGCGGTCACCCCTCCACTTT. Translation: CASSHGTGRSPLHF.

The chain recombines TRBV5-6 with TRBJ2-5; D is ambiguous. Trimming pared 0 bases from V and 2 bases from J, leaving 14 bases between. CDR3 length: 16 residues. The germline gives CDR1 SGHDT, CDR2 YYEEEE. CDR3 sequence reads: CASSLEGILPQETQYF. CDR3 nucleotide sequence: TGTGCCAGCAGCTTGGAAGGAATTCTGCCTCAAGAGACCCAGTACTTC. The complete variable domain, with remaining parts taken from reference TRBV5-6 and TRBJ2-5, reads DAGVTQSPTHLIKTRGQQVTLRCSPKSGHDTVSWYQQALGQGPQFIFQYYEEEERQRGNFPDRFSGHQFPNYSSELNVNALLLGDSALYLCASSLEGILPQETQYFGPGTRLLVL.

The chain joins TRBV11-3 to TRBJ2-2, with 7 bases identical to TRBD1. V gave up 5 bases and J gave up 0 bases; unmatched junction bases: 3. The V gene's germline CDR1 is SGHNT and CDR2 YENEEA. The CDR3 extends over 15 amino acids. The CDR3 reads CASSPGTANTGELFF. The CDR3 DNA follows: TGTGCCAGCAGCCCCGGGACAGCGAACACCGGGGAGCTGTTTTTT.

The chain joins TRBV11-2 to TRBJ1-1; TRBD1 is a possible D gene (5 bases). From germline, CDR1 is SGHAT and CDR2 FQNNGV. Trimming took off 5 bases at V and 5 bases at J, with 15 bases between the two ends. The CDR3 contains 14 residues. CDR3 sequence reads: CASSPLAGRTEAFF. As DNA, the CDR3 is TGTGCCAGCAGCCCCCTAGCAGGGAGAACTGAAGCTTTCTTT.

The rearrangement uses TRBV3-1 (or the pseudogene TRBV3-2) and TRBJ2-3, with no clear D. With 1 base removed from V and 4 bases from J, the gap between germline ends came to 18 bases. Per germline, CDR1 LGHDT and CDR2 YNNKEL (reference sequence). The CDR3 has 17 residues. CDR3 bases: TGTGCCAGCAGCCAAGGAGTTTCGGCCGTGAACCCAGATACGCAGTATTTT. This gives the protein CASSQGVSAVNPDTQYF.

Concerning this clone itself: The sample holds other DNA sequences that translate to the same CDR3. The genes are TRBV7-9 and TRBJ1-2, with D perhaps TRBD1 (5 bases). Deletions cut 1 base from V and 7 bases from J, with 10 bases between. Germline lookup yields CDR1 SEHNR and CDR2 FQNEAQ (reference sequence). The CDR3 has 13 amino acids. CDR3 protein: CASSLGAGAGYTF. As DNA, the CDR3 is TGTGCCAGCAGCTTAGGTGCTGGGGCTGGCTACACCTTC. Full variable domain (rest looked up from reference TRBV7-9 and TRBJ1-2): DTGVSQNPRHKITKRGQNVTFRCDPISEHNRLYWYRQTLGQGPEFLTYFQNEAQLEKSRLLSDRFSAERPKGSFSTLEIQRTEQGDSAMYLCASSLGAGAGYTFGSGTRLTVV.

V gene TRBV7-8 combines with J gene TRBJ1-2; the D gene is possibly TRBD1 (6 bases). V was shortened by 3 bases and J by 4 bases, with 9 bases between the two germline ends. Looked up from germline, CDR1 is SGHVS and CDR2 is FQNEAQ. The CDR3 contains 13 residues. The CDR3 spells CASSFGQLYGYTF. As DNA, the CDR3 is TGTGCCAGCAGCTTTGGACAGCTCTATGGCTACACCTTC.

The chain links TRBV6-6 to TRBJ1-1; D may be TRBD1 (6 bases). The CDR3 contains 12 residues. CDR1 is MNHNY, CDR2 SVGAGI, per germline (reference sequence). Trimming cost V 4 bases and J 8 bases, with 11 bases left between them. CDR3 bases: TGTGCCAGCAGTTTGGCGGGGGCCGAAGCTTTCTTT. Its protein is CASSLAGAEAFF.

The CDR3 sequence: CASSFRLVYGTSGSGVIQYF. The CDR3 bases are TGCGCCAGCAGCTTCCGCCTCGTGTACGGGACTAGCGGGAGTGGAGTCATTCAGTACTTC. This chain joins TRBV5-1 and TRBJ2-4, with 14 bases matching TRBD2. The ends lost 2 bases at V and 9 bases at J; junction bases unmatched: 19. The CDR3 has 20 residues. Germline loops: CDR1 SGHRS, CDR2 YFSETQ.

This chain joins TRBV6-5 and TRBJ1-2, with 11 bases identical to TRBD1. There are 14 residues in the CDR3. The J segment lost 8 bases and the V segment lost 10 bases, leaving 12 bases of the junction unmatched. CDR1 MNHEY and CDR2 SVGAGI come from the germline V gene. CDR3 bases: TGTGCCACCGGAGCCCCGGGACAGGGGGAGGGCTACACCTTC. The encoded protein is CATGAPGQGEGYTF.